The sample holds a few counts of the clone carrying this TCR beta chain. This sample was included in a study of blood T cell repertoires in COVID-19. Study context: Nucleic acid was either cDNA or gDNA, and it came from T cells, B-cell-depleted T cells, or PBMCs.

The CDR3 has 11 residues. CDR1 MNHEY and CDR2 SMNVEV come from the germline V gene (reference sequence). Trimming left V 10 bases short and J 2 bases short, with 8 bases between. Authors' analysis steps: Reference gene primer amplification in the assay estimated nucleated cell counts. Repertoires were generated with immunoSEQ multiplex PCR, while TCRdb's copy carries only in-frame clones and drops some. V and J calls and clone size are given by that table; D and trimming were obtained from the DNA. Of some 20,000 clones listed, around 87% were seen once; the top ten hold approximately 11%. This TCR was recovered from a human donor in a cohort sampled during active COVID-19. The chain is built from TRBV27 and TRBJ2-5; D unclear. The sample comprised peripheral blood. The CDR3 loop reads CANNPQETQYF. The CDR3 bases are TGTGCCAACAATCCGCAAGAGACCCAGTACTTC.